This T cell receptor beta chain was documented in a study of blood T cell repertoires in COVID-19. As for the study in general: Acute and convalescent COVID-19 samples came from the United States, Italy and Spain. PBMCs, B-cell-depleted T cells, or T cells provided the cDNA or gDNA that made up the material.

Sequenced by immunoSEQ multiplex PCR; TCRdb stores in-frame clones only, minus some. The sample carries about 350,000 clones, more than 85% recorded once. The study recruited people aged about 18 to 95 years across about two dozen US areas. Before being deemed recovered, Cohort 3 donors had two negative PCRs, clearance, or symptom resolution. This TCR came from a woman between 25 and 40 years old who had recovered from COVID-19. The sample was PBMCs or T cells enriched from blood (not recorded which).

CDR3 sequence (DNA): TGTGCCAGCAGTTATGACACGCGGGGGGGTGGCGGGGAGCTGTTTTTT. Its protein product is CASSYDTRGGGGELFF. The gene calls are TRBV6-5 and TRBJ2-2; the match to TRBD2 covers 9 bases. J lost 7 bases, V lost 3 bases, and 9 bases had no gene match. The CDR3 has 16 amino acids. Looked up from germline, CDR1 is MNHEY and CDR2 is SVGAGI.